The present entry profiles one T cell receptor (beta chain) with its context. Its antigen is unknown. The data belong to a study of T cells in Graves' hyperthyroidism and ophthalmopathy. Whole-study results and caveats: Prediction of ophthalmopathy progression came a median roughly 6.6 months pre-onset.

V was trimmed by 2 bases and J by 7 bases, leaving 14 bases between them. CDR1 and CDR2 from the germline V gene are WNHNN and SYGVQD (reference sequence). The CDR3 totals 14 residues. Each diagnosis was grounded in clinical symptoms, serum thyroxine and TRAb, thyroid ultrasound, and orbital computed tomography. The PBMCs were taken from around 9 ml of fresh peripheral blood. There were TCR beta CDR3 regions amplified from RNA transcripts. The HTBI set primed first-round TCR CDR3 RT-PCR. A single record per CDR3 protein comes from TCRdb applying MiXCR to the multiplex PCR reads. The data contain 110,000 to 150,000 distinct CDR3 sequences, approximately 20% of them singletons.

The receptor was isolated from a woman between 45 and 65 years old with Graves' hyperthyroidism that later progressed to Graves' ophthalmopathy. The material sequenced was blood. The V and J genes are TRBV10-1 and TRBJ1-2; D is uncertain. The CDR3 DNA follows: TGCGCCAGCAGTGAGCACCGAGCCGGGAGTGGCTACACCTTC. It yields the protein CASSEHRAGSGYTF.